This note documents a single T cell receptor beta chain sequence. No cognate antigen has been identified for it. The input lacks base qualities; no much larger clone sits a single base away. The data belong to a study of blood T cell repertoires in COVID-19 (dated by TCRdb to 2020 to 2021). Background for the entire study: Samples covering the acute and convalescent phases of COVID-19 were provided by collaborators in the United States, Italy and Spain. The material from the prospective study consisted of cDNA or gDNA derived from T cells, B-cell-depleted T cells, or PBMCs. The dataset comprised deeply sampled blood TCRbeta repertoires from subjects exposed to, actively infected with, or recovered from COVID-19. The repertoires were released in a freely available public database intended as a resource for research on the immune response to SARS-CoV-2. The samples were drawn from the first 160 participants of the ongoing ImmuneRACE study and from 950 to 1,500 subjects provided by 6 global collaborators. The sample metadata nearly always contained a de-identified subject ID, COVID-19 status, age in years and sex. Where available, HLA class I and class II types were taken from metadata supplied by the sample provider and were not determined by assay-based typing. General study outcomes and caveats: The amount of clinical and demographic metadata varied by source and participant and was provided uncurated.

Inclusive of the bounding cysteine and phenylalanine, the CDR3 is 15 residues long. Kept here is only the CDR3 DNA, which spans 45 bases and is read in frame from base 1. V sheds 0 bases and J sheds 10 bases, leaving 19 bases between their ends. CDR1 and CDR2 are drawn from the germline V gene: SGDLS, YYNGEE. Participants in the prospective study were enrolled through a virtual design, were aged roughly 18 to 100 years, and lived in 24 United States geographic areas. Cohort assignment in the prospective study relied on participant-reported clinical history from a screening survey and a study questionnaire. In the prospective study, whole blood, serum and a nasopharyngeal or oropharyngeal swab were collected from each participant by mobile phlebotomists. Participants in the prospective study had the option to provide additional blood draws and questionnaires over an approximately two-month period. Prospective study blood samples were shipped either frozen or at room temperature before DNA extraction.

The immunoSEQ Assay, a bias-controlled multiplex PCR, was used to amplify TCRbeta CDR3 regions from genomic DNA. The authors' pipeline ran thus. Within the assay, amplification of reference gene primers was used to estimate how many nucleated cells each sample contained. Sequence reads were collapsed and filtered to measure the absolute abundance of every unique TCRbeta CDR3 rearrangement. For each sample, productive Simpson clonality was calculated as the square root of Simpson's diversity index over productive rearrangements. Drawn from immuneACCESS, this table holds only the in-frame rearrangements with V and J called that TCRdb kept. Clones are partly lost; checked studies trace under half to an unresolved V gene and leave the rest unexplained. That table furnishes V, J and clone size, whereas the DNA furnished D and trimming. For this sample the table gives 300,000 to 350,000 clones, of which around 87% were detected only once. The ten top clones hold approximately 4.5% of the sample.

Recombination connected TRBV9 to TRBJ1-2; the D gene remains uncertain. This sequence was found in a woman younger than 30 with acute COVID-19. Sequencing was carried out using PBMCs or T cells enriched from blood (not recorded which). The CDR3 protein is CASSVDRTGKLDYTF. The DNA reads TGTGCCAGCAGCGTAGACCGGACGGGGAAGCTTGACTACACCTTC.